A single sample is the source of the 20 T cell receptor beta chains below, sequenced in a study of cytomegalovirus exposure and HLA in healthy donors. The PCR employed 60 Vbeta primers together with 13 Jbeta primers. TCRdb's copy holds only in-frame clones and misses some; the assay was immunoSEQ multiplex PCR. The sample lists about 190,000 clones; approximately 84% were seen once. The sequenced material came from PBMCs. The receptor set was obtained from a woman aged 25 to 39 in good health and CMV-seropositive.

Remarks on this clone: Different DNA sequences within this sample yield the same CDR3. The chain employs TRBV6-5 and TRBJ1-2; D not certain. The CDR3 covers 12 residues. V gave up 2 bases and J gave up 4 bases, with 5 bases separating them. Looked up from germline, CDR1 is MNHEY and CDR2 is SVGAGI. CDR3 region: CASSYRGYGYTF. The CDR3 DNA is TGTGCCAGCAGTTACCGAGGCTATGGCTACACCTTC.

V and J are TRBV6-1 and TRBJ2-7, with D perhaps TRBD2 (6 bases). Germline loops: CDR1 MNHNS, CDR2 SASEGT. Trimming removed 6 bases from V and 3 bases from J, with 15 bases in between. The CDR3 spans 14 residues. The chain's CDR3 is CASSADSGGYEQYF. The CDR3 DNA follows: TGTGCCAGCAGCGCCGATAGCGGAGGCTACGAGCAGTACTTC.

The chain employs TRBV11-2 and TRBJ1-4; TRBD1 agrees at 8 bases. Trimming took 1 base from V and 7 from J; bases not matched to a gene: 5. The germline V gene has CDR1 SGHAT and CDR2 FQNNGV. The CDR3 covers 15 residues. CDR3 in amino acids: CASSLGQGAFEKLFF. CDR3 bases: TGTGCCAGCAGCTTAGGGCAGGGGGCATTTGAAAAACTGTTTTTT.

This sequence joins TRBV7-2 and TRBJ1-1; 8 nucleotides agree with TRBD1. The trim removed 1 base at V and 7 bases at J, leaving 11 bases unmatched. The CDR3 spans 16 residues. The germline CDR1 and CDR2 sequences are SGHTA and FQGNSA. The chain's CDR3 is CASSLVSGRGQNEAFF. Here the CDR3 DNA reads TGTGCCAGCAGCTTAGTTAGTGGCAGGGGGCAAAATGAAGCTTTCTTT.

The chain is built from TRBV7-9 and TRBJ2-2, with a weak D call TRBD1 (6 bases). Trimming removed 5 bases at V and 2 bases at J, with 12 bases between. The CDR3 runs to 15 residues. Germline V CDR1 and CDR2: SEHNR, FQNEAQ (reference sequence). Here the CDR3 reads CASSPTGTNTGELFF. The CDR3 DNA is TGTGCCAGCAGCCCGACCGGGACAAACACCGGGGAGCTGTTTTTT.

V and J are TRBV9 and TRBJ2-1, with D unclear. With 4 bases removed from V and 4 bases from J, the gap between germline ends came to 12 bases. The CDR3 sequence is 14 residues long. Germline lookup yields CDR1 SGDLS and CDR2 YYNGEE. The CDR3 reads CASSPPLIYNEQFF. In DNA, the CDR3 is TGTGCCAGCAGCCCCCCTCTTATTTACAATGAGCAGTTCTTC.

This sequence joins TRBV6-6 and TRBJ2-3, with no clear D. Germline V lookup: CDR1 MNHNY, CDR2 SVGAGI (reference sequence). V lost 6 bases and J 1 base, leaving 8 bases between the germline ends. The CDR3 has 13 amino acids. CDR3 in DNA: TGTGCCAGCAGCTCTATCGGCACAGATACGCAGTATTTT. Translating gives CASSSIGTDTQYF.

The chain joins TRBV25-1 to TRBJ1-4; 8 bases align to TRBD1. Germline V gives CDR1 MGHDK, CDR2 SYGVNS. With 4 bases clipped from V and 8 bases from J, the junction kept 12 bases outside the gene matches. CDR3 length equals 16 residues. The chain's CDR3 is CASSAIPTGVREKLFF. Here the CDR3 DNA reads TGTGCCAGCAGTGCCATACCGACAGGGGTGCGGGAAAAACTGTTTTTT. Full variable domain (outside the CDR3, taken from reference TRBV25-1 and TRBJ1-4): EADIYQTPRYLVIGTGKKITLECSQTMGHDKMYWYQQDPGMELHLIHYSYGVNSTEKGDLSSESTVSRIRTEHFPLTLESARPSHTSQYLCASSAIPTGVREKLFFGSGTQLSVL.

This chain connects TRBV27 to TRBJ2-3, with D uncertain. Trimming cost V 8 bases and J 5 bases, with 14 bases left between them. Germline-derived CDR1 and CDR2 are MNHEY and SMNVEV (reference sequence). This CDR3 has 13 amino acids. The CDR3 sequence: CASQNWALDTQYF. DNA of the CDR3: TGTGCCAGCCAAAATTGGGCTCTAGATACGCAGTATTTT.

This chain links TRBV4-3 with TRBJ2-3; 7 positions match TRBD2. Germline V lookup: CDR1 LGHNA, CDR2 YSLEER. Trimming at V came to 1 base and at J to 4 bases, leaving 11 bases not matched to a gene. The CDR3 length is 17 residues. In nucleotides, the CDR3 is TGCGCCAGCAGCCAAGGGCCCACACTAGCGAGCGCAGATACGCAGTATTTT. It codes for CASSQGPTLASADTQYF.

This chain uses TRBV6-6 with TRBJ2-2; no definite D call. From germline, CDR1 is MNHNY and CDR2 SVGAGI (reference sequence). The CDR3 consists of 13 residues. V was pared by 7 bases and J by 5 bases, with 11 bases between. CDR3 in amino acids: CASILHWTGELFF. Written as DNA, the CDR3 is TGTGCCAGCATCCTCCACTGGACCGGGGAGCTGTTTTTT.

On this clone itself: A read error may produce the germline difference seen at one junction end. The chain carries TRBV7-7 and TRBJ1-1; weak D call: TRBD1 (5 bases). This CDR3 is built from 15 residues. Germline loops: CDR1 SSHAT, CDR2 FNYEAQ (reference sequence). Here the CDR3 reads CASSLAYGRDTEAFF. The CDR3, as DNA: TGTGCTAGCAGCTTAGCATACGGCAGGGACACTGAAGCTTTCTTT.

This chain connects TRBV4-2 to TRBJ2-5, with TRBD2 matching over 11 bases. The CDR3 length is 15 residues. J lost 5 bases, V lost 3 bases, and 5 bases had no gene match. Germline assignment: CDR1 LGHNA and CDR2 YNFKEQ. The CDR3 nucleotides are TGTGCCAGCAGCCATTCTAGCGGGGGGAGGGAGACCCAGTACTTC. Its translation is CASSHSSGGRETQYF.

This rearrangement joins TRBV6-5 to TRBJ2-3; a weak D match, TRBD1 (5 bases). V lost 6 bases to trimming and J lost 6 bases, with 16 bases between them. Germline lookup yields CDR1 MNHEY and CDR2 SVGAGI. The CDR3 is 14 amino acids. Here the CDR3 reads CASSVRQYLDTQYF. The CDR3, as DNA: TGTGCCAGCAGCGTCCGACAGTACCTCGATACGCAGTATTTT.

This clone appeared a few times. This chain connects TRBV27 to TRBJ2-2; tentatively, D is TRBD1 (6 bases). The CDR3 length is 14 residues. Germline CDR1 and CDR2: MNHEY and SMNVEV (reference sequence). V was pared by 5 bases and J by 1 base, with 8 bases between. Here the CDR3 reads CASSLTGNTGELFF. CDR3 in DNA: TGTGCCAGCAGTCTGACAGGGAACACCGGGGAGCTGTTTTTT.

The CDR3 nucleotides read TGTGCCAGCAGTCCGGCAACTAATGAAAAACTGTTTTTT. Amino acids: CASSPATNEKLFF. This chain links TRBV25-1 with TRBJ1-4; the D is unclear. The V and J ends lost 5 bases and 0 bases respectively, with 4 bases between them. CDR1 and CDR2 from the germline V gene are MGHDK and SYGVNS. This CDR3 spans 13 amino acids.

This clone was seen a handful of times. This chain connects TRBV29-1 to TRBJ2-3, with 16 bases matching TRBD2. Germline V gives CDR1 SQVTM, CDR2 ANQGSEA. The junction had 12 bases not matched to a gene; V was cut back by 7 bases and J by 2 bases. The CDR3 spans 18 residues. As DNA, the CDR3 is TGCAGCGCACGCCCGGGACTAGCGGGGGGGCGACCCACAGATACGCAGTATTTT. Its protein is CSARPGLAGGRPTDTQYF.

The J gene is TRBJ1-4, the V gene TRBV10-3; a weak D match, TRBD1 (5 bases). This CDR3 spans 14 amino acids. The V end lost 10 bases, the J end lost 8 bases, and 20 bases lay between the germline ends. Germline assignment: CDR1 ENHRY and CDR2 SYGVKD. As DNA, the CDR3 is TGTGCCACATCCCCGTTCGACAGTAACGAAAAACTGTTTTTT. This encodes CATSPFDSNEKLFF.

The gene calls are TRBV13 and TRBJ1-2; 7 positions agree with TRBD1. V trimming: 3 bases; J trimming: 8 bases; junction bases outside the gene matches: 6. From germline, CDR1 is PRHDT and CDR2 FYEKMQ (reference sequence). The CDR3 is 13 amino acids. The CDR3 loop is CASSFDRVGGYTF. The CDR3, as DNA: TGTGCCAGCAGCTTCGACAGGGTAGGCGGCTACACCTTC. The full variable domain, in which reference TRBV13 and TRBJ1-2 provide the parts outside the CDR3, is AAGVIQSPRHLIKEKRETATLKCYPIPRHDTVYWYQQGPGQDPQFLISFYEKMQSDKGSIPDRFSAQQFSDYHSELNMSSLELGDSALYFCASSFDRVGGYTFGSGTRLTVV.

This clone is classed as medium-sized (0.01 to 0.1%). This CDR3 reads CASSHNGASGLAGGPVTGELFF. CDR3 sequence (DNA): TGTGCCAGTAGCCACAATGGGGCGTCGGGACTAGCGGGAGGGCCAGTCACCGGGGAGCTGTTTTTT. The chain has TRBV19 and TRBJ2-2, with TRBD2 identical over 16 bases. The CDR3 runs to 22 residues. CDR1 is LNHDA and CDR2 is SQIVND in the germline V gene (reference sequence). V dropped 6 bases and J dropped 4; count of bases not matched to a gene: 20.